This section outlines one TCR beta chain sequence together with its context. The PCR ran on 60 Vbeta and 13 Jbeta primers. Some clones are missing from TCRdb's copy, which holds only in-frame ones; the method was immunoSEQ multiplex PCR. The sample lists about 210,000 clones, roughly 85% occurring once. The data derive from a study of cytomegalovirus exposure and HLA in healthy donors. Study as a whole: The early release's HLA-typed donors yielded approximately 82 million unique TCRs.

The CDR3 contains 16 residues. The ends lost 4 bases at V and 1 base at J; junction bases unmatched: 10. The germline V gene encodes CDR1 SGHRS and CDR2 YFSETQ. The gene calls are TRBV5-1 and TRBJ2-7; 8 nucleotides agree with TRBD1. The TCR originated in a girl aged 2-10 years in good health and CMV-seronegative. The sample taken for sequencing was PBMCs. The CDR3 sequence is CASSVSTGANSYEQYF. The CDR3 DNA is TGCGCCAGCAGCGTATCGACAGGGGCCAATTCCTACGAGCAGTACTTC.